Listed below are T cell receptor beta chains from one sample, sequenced in a study of T cells after yellow fever vaccination. TCRdb re-called the 5' RACE reads through MiXCR, storing one row per CDR3 protein. The data hold 550,000 to 750,000 distinct CDR3 sequences, with less than 15% observed a single time. This specimen was PBMCs, taken on the day of the yellow fever booster vaccination. The receptor source for this set is a man aged 25-45 years who received the YFV17D yellow fever vaccine. Each CDR3 is given with its conserved first and last residue. Each record gives: J gene, V gene, clone size, D gene, CDR3 DNA, CDR3 protein. The D gene is left open where the match is weak. Size tells how often a clone was seen (once, few, many) or the class of an expanded clone, and some rows leave it out.

J gene: TRBJ1-2
V gene: TRBV20-1
clone size: -
D gene: -
CDR3 DNA: TGCAGTGCTAGAGATGAGAAAAACTATGGCTACACCTTC
CDR3 protein: CSARDEKNYGYTF

J gene: TRBJ2-3
V gene: TRBV20-1
clone size: -
D gene: -
CDR3 DNA: TGCAGTGCTAGAAATTACAGGGTTGATACGCAGTATTTT
CDR3 protein: CSARNYRVDTQYF

J gene: TRBJ2-1
V gene: TRBV10-3
clone size: -
D gene: TRBD1
CDR3 DNA: TGTGCCATGGGAAGGGACAGCTACAATGAGCAGTTCTTC
CDR3 protein: CAMGRDSYNEQFF

J gene: TRBJ1-5
V gene: TRBV6-2/TRBV6-3
clone size: few
D gene: -
CDR3 DNA: TGTGCCAGCAGCGCCCCAGTCGGGGTTAGCAATCAGCCCCAGCATTTT
CDR3 protein: CASSAPVGVSNQPQHF

J gene: TRBJ2-2
V gene: TRBV7-9
clone size: few
D gene: TRBD1
CDR3 DNA: TGTGCCAGCAGCGGGCCGGACAGGGGGAGTGCCGGGGAGCTGTTTTTT
CDR3 protein: CASSGPDRGSAGELFF

J gene: TRBJ1-5
V gene: TRBV20-1
clone size: few
D gene: -
CDR3 DNA: TGCAGTGCTACTAAGGAGTGGCAGGGGAATCAGCCCCAGCATTTT
CDR3 protein: CSATKEWQGNQPQHF

J gene: TRBJ1-1
V gene: TRBV29-1
clone size: -
D gene: -
CDR3 DNA: TGCAGCGTTGGGACAGCTATGAACACTGAAGCTTTCTTT
CDR3 protein: CSVGTAMNTEAFF

J gene: TRBJ2-1
V gene: TRBV11-2
clone size: few
D gene: -
CDR3 DNA: TGTGCCAGCAGCCTACCAATCACTAGAGCGTATCTGTTCTTC
CDR3 protein: CASSLPITRAYLFF

J gene: TRBJ1-6
V gene: TRBV4-3
clone size: few
D gene: TRBD1
CDR3 DNA: TGCGCCAGCAGCCAGGAACCGGGACAGGGGTATTCACCCCTCCACTTT
CDR3 protein: CASSQEPGQGYSPLHF

J gene: TRBJ2-3
V gene: TRBV4-3
clone size: few
D gene: -
CDR3 DNA: TGCGCCAGCAGCCAAGGGTCCCGCACTGATACGCAGTATTTT
CDR3 protein: CASSQGSRTDTQYF

J gene: TRBJ1-1
V gene: TRBV10-3
clone size: few
D gene: -
CDR3 DNA: TGTGCCATCAGTGAGTCCAGTACTGAAGCTTTCTTT
CDR3 protein: CAISESSTEAFF

J gene: TRBJ2-1
V gene: TRBV25-1
clone size: few
D gene: -
CDR3 DNA: TGTGCCAGCAGTGAAAGCCCCGGATTAGACAATGAGCAGTTCTTC
CDR3 protein: CASSESPGLDNEQFF

J gene: TRBJ1-6
V gene: TRBV14
clone size: -
D gene: -
CDR3 DNA: TGTGCCAGCAGCCAAGGGCCCTCCGGTGATTCACCCCTCCACTTT
CDR3 protein: CASSQGPSGDSPLHF

J gene: TRBJ2-1
V gene: TRBV19
clone size: -
D gene: -
CDR3 DNA: TGTGCCAGTAGTATAGAGGCACTCAGGCCGGCCTTGAATGAGCAGTTCTTC
CDR3 protein: CASSIEALRPALNEQFF

J gene: TRBJ2-5
V gene: TRBV4-2
clone size: -
D gene: -
CDR3 DNA: TGTGCCAGCAGCCAAGATATCGGCAGGGTGGAGACCCAGTACTTC
CDR3 protein: CASSQDIGRVETQYF

J gene: TRBJ2-7
V gene: TRBV20-1
clone size: few
D gene: TRBD1
CDR3 DNA: TGCAGGGCGGGACAGGGCTACGAGCAGTACTTC
CDR3 protein: CRAGQGYEQYF

J gene: TRBJ2-1
V gene: TRBV29-1
clone size: few
D gene: -
CDR3 DNA: TGCAGCGTTAGGGCCCAATCCAATGAGCAGTTCTTC
CDR3 protein: CSVRAQSNEQFF

J gene: TRBJ2-5
V gene: TRBV20-1
clone size: few
D gene: -
CDR3 DNA: TGCAGTGCTACGGGACCCGCAGCGGAGACCCAGTACTTC
CDR3 protein: CSATGPAAETQYF

J gene: TRBJ1-1
V gene: TRBV5-1
clone size: few
D gene: -
CDR3 DNA: TGCGCCAGCAGCCGGGTTGGGGTCAAGAACACTGAAGCTTTCTTT
CDR3 protein: CASSRVGVKNTEAFF

J gene: TRBJ2-7
V gene: TRBV20-1
clone size: -
D gene: -
CDR3 DNA: TGCAGTGCTAGAGAAGGAGGAAATCCCTACGAGCAGTACTTC
CDR3 protein: CSAREGGNPYEQYF

J gene: TRBJ2-1
V gene: TRBV24-1
clone size: few
D gene: -
CDR3 DNA: TGTGCCACCAGTGATTGGTACAATGAGCAGTTCTTC
CDR3 protein: CATSDWYNEQFF

J gene: TRBJ2-5
V gene: TRBV29-1
clone size: few
D gene: TRBD2
CDR3 DNA: TGCAGCGTTTACGGGAGGGCCTCGGAGACCCAGTACTTC
CDR3 protein: CSVYGRASETQYF

J gene: TRBJ2-2
V gene: TRBV5-1
clone size: many
D gene: -
CDR3 DNA: TGCGCCAGCAGCCGATCAGCGGATCACACCGGGGAGCTGTTTTTT
CDR3 protein: CASSRSADHTGELFF

J gene: TRBJ2-1
V gene: TRBV5-1
clone size: few
D gene: -
CDR3 DNA: TGCGCCAGCAAAGAGGGAAGGGGAATATACAATGAGCAGTTCTTC
CDR3 protein: CASKEGRGIYNEQFF

J gene: TRBJ1-1
V gene: TRBV20-1
clone size: -
D gene: -
CDR3 DNA: TGCAGTGCTTTTACAGGGTCTTGGAACACTGAAGCTTTCTTT
CDR3 protein: CSAFTGSWNTEAFF

J gene: TRBJ2-1
V gene: TRBV19
clone size: few
D gene: TRBD2
CDR3 DNA: TGTGCCAGTAGTACGACCCGGGAGGGTTACAATGAGCAGTTCTTC
CDR3 protein: CASSTTREGYNEQFF

J gene: TRBJ2-1
V gene: TRBV5-6
clone size: few
D gene: TRBD2
CDR3 DNA: TGTGCCAGCAGCTGGGGACTAGCGGGAGATGATGAGCAGTTCTTC
CDR3 protein: CASSWGLAGDDEQFF

J gene: TRBJ2-7
V gene: TRBV6-2/TRBV6-3
clone size: few
D gene: -
CDR3 DNA: TGTGCCAGCAGTTATGACCGGCCGGGAGAGCAGTACTTC
CDR3 protein: CASSYDRPGEQYF

J gene: TRBJ2-7
V gene: TRBV30
clone size: few
D gene: -
CDR3 DNA: TGTGCCTGGAGTGTAGGTGGGAGTGCATACGAGCAGTACTTC
CDR3 protein: CAWSVGGSAYEQYF

J gene: TRBJ2-1
V gene: TRBV5-1
clone size: few
D gene: TRBD1
CDR3 DNA: TGCGCCAGCAGCGGTCCGGGACAGGGGTTTGGCAATGAGCAGTTCTTC
CDR3 protein: CASSGPGQGFGNEQFF

J gene: TRBJ2-1
V gene: TRBV20-1
clone size: -
D gene: -
CDR3 DNA: TGCAGTGCTACCCTCATAACAGGGTACAATGAGCAGTTCTTC
CDR3 protein: CSATLITGYNEQFF

J gene: TRBJ1-6
V gene: TRBV18
clone size: few
D gene: -
CDR3 DNA: TGTGCCAGCTCACCACCATACCAGGGACGAATTTCACCCCTCCACTTT
CDR3 protein: CASSPPYQGRISPLHF

J gene: TRBJ2-2
V gene: TRBV5-1
clone size: few
D gene: TRBD2
CDR3 DNA: TGCGCCAGCAGCTTACCAGCGGGAGTCGGGACCGGGGAGCTGTTTTTT
CDR3 protein: CASSLPAGVGTGELFF

J gene: TRBJ2-1
V gene: TRBV6-1
clone size: -
D gene: TRBD1
CDR3 DNA: TGTGCCACAATGGGACAGGGTGGAACCAATGAGCAGTTCTTC
CDR3 protein: CATMGQGGTNEQFF

J gene: TRBJ2-3
V gene: TRBV18
clone size: -
D gene: TRBD2
CDR3 DNA: TGTGCCAGCTCACCGCCTCCGGGACTAGCAAGGGCGCAGTATTTT
CDR3 protein: CASSPPPGLARAQYF

J gene: TRBJ2-7
V gene: TRBV6-5
clone size: few
D gene: -
CDR3 DNA: TGTGCCTCCACATCCCAGCTGGGGGGGCAGGGATGGTTTGAGCAGTACTTC
CDR3 protein: CASTSQLGGQGWFEQYF

J gene: TRBJ2-1
V gene: TRBV7-9
clone size: few
D gene: -
CDR3 DNA: TGTGCCAGCAGCCGAGTCGGTTCGGGAGAGGGGTACAATGAGCAGTTCTTC
CDR3 protein: CASSRVGSGEGYNEQFF

J gene: TRBJ2-1
V gene: TRBV4-3
clone size: -
D gene: -
CDR3 DNA: TGCGCCAGCAGCCAAGATTTAGGGGAAGGGCAGTTCTTC
CDR3 protein: CASSQDLGEGQFF

J gene: TRBJ2-2
V gene: TRBV4-3
clone size: -
D gene: TRBD2
CDR3 DNA: TGCGCCAGCAGCCAAGTTGGGCCGGGACTAGGCGTCACCGGGGAGCTGTTTTTT
CDR3 protein: CASSQVGPGLGVTGELFF

J gene: TRBJ2-5
V gene: TRBV30
clone size: few
D gene: -
CDR3 DNA: TGTGCCTGGAGCTCGGAGACCCAGTACTTC
CDR3 protein: CAWSSETQYF

J gene: TRBJ1-1
V gene: TRBV11-2
clone size: few
D gene: -
CDR3 DNA: TGTGCCAGCAGCTTAGAGGTAGCATGGACTGAAGCTTTCTTT
CDR3 protein: CASSLEVAWTEAFF